The 12 T cell receptor beta chains given below trace back to one sample, sequenced in a study of CD8 T cells in ankylosing spondylitis. Study-level findings and limits: Seemingly characteristic of ankylosing spondylitis blood was a TCR beta motif consisting of 7 or 8 highly homologous variants.

MiXCR, applied by TCRdb to the 5' RACE reads, yields one record per CDR3 protein. The sample contains about 220,000 distinct CDR3 sequences, about 7% of which appear only once. The antigens these receptors bind are not known. Sequenced: blood, either unsorted or a sorted T cell fraction (not recorded which). These receptors were obtained from a male donor with ankylosing spondylitis.

The V gene is TRBV5-1, the J gene TRBJ2-5; D unclear. Germline V gene sequence: CDR1 SGHRS, CDR2 YFSETQ. This CDR3 is built from 14 residues. V was cut by 0 bases and J by 2 bases, with 8 bases left in between. CDR3 loop: CASSLAARQETQYF. CDR3 DNA sequence: TGCGCCAGCAGCTTGGCGGCCAGGCAAGAGACCCAGTACTTC.

In this sample, this clonotype turned up many times. This chain connects TRBV14 to TRBJ2-5; D uncertain. CDR1 is SGHDN and CDR2 is FVKESK in the germline V gene. V dropped 2 bases and J dropped 7 bases, with 11 bases sitting between them. The CDR3 sequence is 13 residues long. CDR3 residues: CASSQLRFGTQYF. In DNA form, the CDR3 reads TGTGCCAGCAGCCAACTGCGGTTCGGGACCCAGTACTTC.

This clonotype was detected ten times or more. The V call is TRBV6-2 or TRBV6-3, the J call TRBJ1-5, with D uncertain. V was shortened by 4 bases and J by 6 bases, with 19 bases between the two germline ends. The CDR3 is 16 residues long. The germline V gene encodes CDR1 MNHEY and CDR2 SVGEGT. The CDR3 here is CASSFPAVIGSQPQHF. In DNA, the CDR3 is TGTGCCAGCAGTTTCCCCGCGGTCATAGGATCTCAGCCCCAGCATTTT.

The CDR3 DNA reads as TGCAGTGCTAGATTGGCTAGCGGGAGAGATAGCTCCTACAATGAGCAGTTCTTC. This encodes CSARLASGRDSSYNEQFF. The J gene is TRBJ2-1, the V gene TRBV20-1, with 10 bases matching TRBD2. The CDR3 totals 18 residues. After removal of 2 bases from V and 0 bases from J, the junction contained 10 bases not matched to a gene. Per the germline V gene, CDR1 is DFQATT and CDR2 is SNEGSKA (reference sequence).

This clonotype was detected many times. The genes are TRBV7-2 and TRBJ2-1; D is unresolved. CDR1 SGHTA and CDR2 FQGNSA come from the germline V gene. The CDR3 consists of 15 residues. Trimming left V 7 bases short and J 2 bases short, with 15 bases between. CDR3 residues: CASKPNRGPYNEQFF. In DNA, the CDR3 is TGTGCCAGCAAACCCAATCGCGGCCCCTACAATGAGCAGTTCTTC.

Many counts were recorded for this clonotype. The V call is TRBV25-1, the J call TRBJ1-2; D might be TRBD1 (6 bases). Germline V gene sequence: CDR1 MGHDK, CDR2 SYGVNS. The CDR3 extends over 15 amino acids. Trimming pared 2 bases from V and 8 bases from J, leaving 18 bases between. The CDR3 region is CASSEKGGGLHGYTF. The CDR3 DNA sequence: TGTGCCAGCAGTGAAAAAGGAGGGGGTTTACACGGCTACACCTTC.

Many counts were recorded for this clonotype. This chain joins TRBV24-1 and TRBJ1-5, with D unresolved. The germline V gene has CDR1 KGHDR and CDR2 SFDVKD. The CDR3 spans 13 residues. V was cut by 2 bases and J by 2 bases, with 3 bases left in between. CDR3 in DNA: TGTGCCACCAGTGATTATGGCAATCAGCCCCAGCATTTT. This gives the protein CATSDYGNQPQHF.

This clonotype was picked up many times. The rearrangement joins TRBV4-1 to TRBJ2-7; D may correspond to TRBD1 or TRBD2 (5 bases each). Germline values: CDR1 MGHRA, CDR2 YSYEKL. The CDR3 has 14 amino acids. V was trimmed by 1 base and J by 6 bases, leaving 13 bases between them. The CDR3 DNA reads as TGCGCCAGCAGCCAAGTTGGGGGAGAGGGCGAGCAGTACTTC. It is translated as CASSQVGGEGEQYF.

Many counts were recorded for this clonotype. V is TRBV9 and J is TRBJ2-7, with D hard to call. The CDR3 runs 14 residues. V dropped 4 bases and J dropped 0 bases, with 11 bases sitting between them. Germline V gene lookup returns CDR1 SGDLS and CDR2 YYNGEE. CDR3 region: CASSLGVGSYEQYF. DNA of the CDR3: TGTGCCAGCAGCTTAGGAGTGGGCTCCTACGAGCAGTACTTC.

This clonotype was seen many times. The rearrangement links TRBV20-1 to TRBJ2-3; D ambiguous. Germline V CDR1 and CDR2: DFQATT, SNEGSKA (reference sequence). The CDR3 runs 15 residues. V was trimmed by 5 bases and J by 0 bases, leaving 15 bases between them. The CDR3 spells CSAGPDPTSTDTQYF. In DNA, the CDR3 is TGCAGTGCTGGACCGGACCCCACTAGCACAGATACGCAGTATTTT.

This clonotype was counted many times. The chain carries TRBV27 and TRBJ2-7; D is possibly TRBD1 or TRBD2 (5 bases each). The germline V and J ends were trimmed by 8 bases and 5 bases, with 16 bases remaining between them. CDR1 and CDR2 from the germline V gene are MNHEY and SMNVEV (reference sequence). This CDR3 has 13 residues. The CDR3 spells CASWDGVLHEQYF. CDR3 bases: TGTGCCAGCTGGGACGGGGTTCTACACGAGCAGTACTTC.

The table lists this clonotype with many counts. The chain is built from TRBV4-3 and TRBJ2-3, with 7 bases matching TRBD2. CDR1 and CDR2 (germline): LGHNA, YSLEER. The V segment lost 0 bases and the J segment 4 bases; nucleotides outside the gene matches: 16. This CDR3 has 19 amino acids. The CDR3 loop reads CASSQDPRFYAGAADTQYF. CDR3 nucleotides: TGCGCCAGCAGCCAAGATCCCCGCTTCTATGCGGGAGCAGCAGATACGCAGTATTTT.